This TCR beta chain was recorded in a study of blood T cell repertoires in COVID-19 (dated by TCRdb to the early 2020s). Concerning the study at large: Collaborator samples came from the United States, Italy and Spain and covered acute and convalescent phases of COVID-19. Where available, HLA class I and class II types were taken from metadata supplied by the sample provider and were not determined by assay-based typing. The repertoires were released in a freely available public database meant as a resource for research on the immune response to SARS-CoV-2. The prospective study material was composed of cDNA or gDNA derived from T cells, B-cell-depleted T cells, or PBMCs. Subjects who had been exposed to COVID-19, were actively infected with it, or had recovered from it provided the deeply sampled blood TCRbeta repertoires that made up the dataset. The sample metadata nearly always contained a de-identified subject ID, COVID-19 status, age in years and sex. Samples were obtained from the ongoing ImmuneRACE study (first 160 participants) and from about 1,300 subjects provided by 6 global collaborators. Overall study results and their limits: The quantity of clinical and demographic metadata differed by source and by participant and was supplied without curation.

Each collaborating institution followed its own protocols to collect whole blood in K2EDTA tubes. For TCRbeta analysis, collaborators shipped samples as frozen whole blood, isolated PBMCs, or DNA extracted from either of those sample types. V sheds 1 base and J sheds 8 bases, leaving 11 bases between their ends. The germline V gene (reference sequence) supplies CDR1 SEHNR and CDR2 FQNEAQ. Inclusive of the bounding cysteine and phenylalanine, the CDR3 is 13 residues long. Only the CDR3 part of the read is kept: 39 bases, read in frame from the first base. On this clone itself: There is no known antigen for this receptor. No base-level quality is on record; no much larger clone is a single base apart.

TCRbeta CDR3 regions were amplified from genomic DNA using the immunoSEQ Assay, a bias-controlled multiplex PCR. The study's processing was this. The number of nucleated cells in each sample was estimated from the amplification of reference gene primers within the assay. To quantify the absolute abundance of each unique TCRbeta CDR3 rearrangement, sequence reads were collapsed and filtered. For each sample, productive Simpson clonality was calculated as the square root of Simpson's diversity index across productive rearrangements. The table was pulled from immuneACCESS by TCRdb, which kept in-frame rearrangements only. Such tables lose some clones; where checked, under half of the loss comes from unresolved V genes, and the rest has no known cause. Clone size and the V and J calls come from that table; the DNA yielded D and trimming. The sample profile shows some 100,000 clones; 91% of them were found once. Around 15% of the sample belongs to the ten largest clones.

The rearrangement joined TRBV7-9 to TRBJ1-2; a confident D gene designation cannot be given. The source of this sequence is a man over 45 with acute or convalescent COVID-19. Material: peripheral blood. CDR3 sequence: CASSLDMGYGYTF. Here is the DNA: TGTGCCAGCAGCTTAGATATGGGCTACGGCTACACCTTC. When the CDR3 is completed using the reference TRBV7-9 and TRBJ1-2 genes on either side, the full variable domain is DTGVSQNPRHKITKRGQNVTFRCDPISEHNRLYWYRQTLGQGPEFLTYFQNEAQLEKSRLLSDRFSAERPKGSFSTLEIQRTEQGDSAMYLCASSLDMGYGYTFGSGTRLTVV.